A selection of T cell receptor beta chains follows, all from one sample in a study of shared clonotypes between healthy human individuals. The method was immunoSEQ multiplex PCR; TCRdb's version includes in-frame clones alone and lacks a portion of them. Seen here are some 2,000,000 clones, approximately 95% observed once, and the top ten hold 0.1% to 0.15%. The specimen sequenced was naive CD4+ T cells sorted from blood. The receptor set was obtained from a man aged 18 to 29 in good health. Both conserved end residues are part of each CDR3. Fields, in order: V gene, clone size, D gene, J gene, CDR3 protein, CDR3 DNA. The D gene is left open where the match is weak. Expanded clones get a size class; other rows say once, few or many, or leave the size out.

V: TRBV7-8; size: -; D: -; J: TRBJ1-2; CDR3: CASSKNSAGANYGYTF; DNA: TGTGCCAGCAGCAAAAACTCGGCAGGGGCCAACTATGGCTACACCTTC
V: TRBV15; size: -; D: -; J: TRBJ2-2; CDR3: CATSRDQLAIGELFF; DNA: TGTGCCACCAGCAGAGATCAACTAGCTATCGGGGAGCTGTTTTTT
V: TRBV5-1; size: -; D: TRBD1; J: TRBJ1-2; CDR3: CASSPGQASVYTF; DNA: TGCGCCAGCAGCCCGGGACAGGCCTCGGTCTACACCTTC
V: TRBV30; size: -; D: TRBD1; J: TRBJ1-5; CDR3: CAWSRQGSDRYSNQPQHF; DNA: TGTGCCTGGAGTCGTCAAGGGTCGGACAGGTATAGCAATCAGCCCCAGCATTTT
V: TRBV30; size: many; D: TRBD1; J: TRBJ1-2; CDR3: CAWSATDRAGYTF; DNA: TGTGCCTGGAGCGCTACTGACAGGGCTGGCTACACCTTC
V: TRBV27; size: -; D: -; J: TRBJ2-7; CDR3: CASRPRQASYEQYF; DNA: TGTGCCAGCAGGCCTCGGCAGGCGTCCTACGAGCAGTACTTC
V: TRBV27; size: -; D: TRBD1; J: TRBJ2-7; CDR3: CASSFGTGFPYEQYF; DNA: TGTGCCAGCAGTTTTGGGACAGGGTTTCCCTACGAGCAGTACTTC
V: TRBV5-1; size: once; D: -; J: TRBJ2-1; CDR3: CASSLGSSVAYNEQFF; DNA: TGCGCCAGCAGCTTGGGGAGTAGCGTGGCCTACAATGAGCAGTTCTTC
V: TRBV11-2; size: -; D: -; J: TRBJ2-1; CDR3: CASSLLAGHEQFF; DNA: TGTGCCAGCAGCTTACTAGCAGGCCATGAGCAGTTCTTC
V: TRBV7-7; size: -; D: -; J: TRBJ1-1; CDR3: CASSFGVGTEAFF; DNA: TGTGCTAGCAGCTTCGGGGTGGGGACTGAAGCTTTCTTT
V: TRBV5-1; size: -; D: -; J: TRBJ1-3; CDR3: CASSLGDRQTPGNTIYF; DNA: TGCGCCAGCAGCTTGGGTGACAGGCAGACTCCTGGAAACACCATATATTTT
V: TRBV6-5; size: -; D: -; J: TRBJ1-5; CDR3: CASSIGPLQPQHF; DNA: TGTGCCAGCAGTATCGGGCCTCTTCAGCCCCAGCATTTT
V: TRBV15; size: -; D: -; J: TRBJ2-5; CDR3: CATSFQRSSGETQYF; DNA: TGTGCCACCAGCTTCCAAAGGTCATCAGGAGAGACCCAGTACTTC
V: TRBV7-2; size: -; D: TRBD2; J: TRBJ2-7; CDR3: CASSLGGLAGRGYEQYF; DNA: TGTGCCAGCAGCTTAGGAGGTCTAGCGGGGAGAGGGTACGAGCAGTACTTC
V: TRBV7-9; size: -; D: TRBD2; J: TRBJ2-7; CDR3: CASSPGTAGLAGGSYEQYF; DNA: TGTGCCAGCAGCCCAGGGACAGCGGGACTAGCGGGCGGTTCCTACGAGCAGTACTTC
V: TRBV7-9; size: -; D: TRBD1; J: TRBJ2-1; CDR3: CASSLMGQINEQFF; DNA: TGTGCCAGCAGCTTGATGGGACAGATCAATGAGCAGTTCTTC
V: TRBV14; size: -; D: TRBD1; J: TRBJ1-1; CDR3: CASSQVWDRGDTEAFF; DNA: TGTGCCAGCAGCCAAGTTTGGGACAGGGGAGACACTGAAGCTTTCTTT
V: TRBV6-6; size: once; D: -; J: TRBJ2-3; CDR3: CASGLYTDTQYF; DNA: TGTGCCTCCGGACTCTACACAGATACGCAGTATTTT